This TCR beta chain was obtained from a study of T-cell reconstitution after alpha-beta-depleted transplantation in children. The V segment lost 1 base and the J segment 3 bases; nucleotides outside the gene matches: 3. Germline-derived CDR1 and CDR2 are SEHNR and FQNEAQ (reference sequence). The CDR3 runs 15 residues. A library of TCRbeta sequences, prepared with unique molecular identifiers, was generated. TCRdb processed the PCR reads anew with MiXCR; each CDR3 protein has one entry. The sample has about 6,700 distinct CDR3 sequences; more than 15% are singletons. Study-wide results and caveats: High day-60 TCRbeta diversity in some patients came from surviving recipient T cells and thymic progenitors. Among T cells one year after transplant, newly produced cells accounted for most counts and diversity. Reportedly, only several hundred clones from non-depleted graft cells drove alpha-beta T-cell counts at about two months.

This clonotype was recorded at least ten times. Its target is not known. The chain carries TRBV7-9 and TRBJ2-3; TRBD2 agrees at 8 bases. The sample consisted of PBMCs, taken before TCRalphabeta/CD19-depleted stem cell transplant. The source of this sequence is a boy between 2 and 10 years old with acute lymphoblastic leukemia, due to receive a stem cell transplant. The CDR3 spells CASSLDGTRTDTQYF. The DNA of the CDR3 is TGTGCCAGCAGCTTAGATGGGACTAGAACAGATACGCAGTATTTT.